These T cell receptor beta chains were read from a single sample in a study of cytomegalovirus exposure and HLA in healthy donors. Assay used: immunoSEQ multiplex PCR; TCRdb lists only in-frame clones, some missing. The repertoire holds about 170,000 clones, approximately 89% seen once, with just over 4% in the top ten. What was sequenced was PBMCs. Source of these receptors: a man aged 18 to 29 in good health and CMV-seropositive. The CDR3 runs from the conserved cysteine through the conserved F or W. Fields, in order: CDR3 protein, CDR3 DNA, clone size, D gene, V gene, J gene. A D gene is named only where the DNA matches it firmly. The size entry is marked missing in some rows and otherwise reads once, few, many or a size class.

CDR3 protein: CASVGQGNTEAFF
CDR3 DNA: TGTGCCAGTGTGGGACAAGGGAACACTGAAGCTTTCTTT
clone size: once
D gene: -
V gene: TRBV27
J gene: TRBJ1-1

CDR3 protein: CASSLGNRVNTEAFF
CDR3 DNA: TGTGCCAGCAGCTTAGGAAACAGGGTGAACACTGAAGCTTTCTTT
clone size: -
D gene: -
V gene: TRBV7-9
J gene: TRBJ1-1

CDR3 protein: CASRQGQGGYTF
CDR3 DNA: TGTGCCAGCAGACAGGGACAAGGGGGCTACACCTTC
clone size: -
D gene: -
V gene: TRBV25-1
J gene: TRBJ1-2

CDR3 protein: CASSLASGGQETQYF
CDR3 DNA: TGCGCCAGCAGCTTGGCTAGCGGGGGCCAAGAGACCCAGTACTTC
clone size: once
D gene: TRBD2
V gene: TRBV5-1
J gene: TRBJ2-5

CDR3 protein: CASSAGTGGYEQYF
CDR3 DNA: TGTGCCAGCAGCGCTGGGACAGGGGGCTACGAGCAGTACTTC
clone size: few
D gene: TRBD1
V gene: TRBV6-1
J gene: TRBJ2-7

CDR3 protein: CASSFPGRYGYTF
CDR3 DNA: TGTGCCAGCAGTTTCCCGGGTCGCTATGGCTACACCTTC
clone size: -
D gene: -
V gene: TRBV28
J gene: TRBJ1-2

CDR3 protein: CASSNRDKNYF
CDR3 DNA: TGTGCCAGCAGTAACCGGGACAAAAATTACTTC
clone size: -
D gene: -
V gene: TRBV27
J gene: TRBJ2-7

CDR3 protein: CSVVPRLVSKNEQFF
CDR3 DNA: TGCAGCGTTGTCCCCAGGTTGGTTTCGAAGAATGAGCAGTTCTTC
clone size: -
D gene: -
V gene: TRBV29-1
J gene: TRBJ2-1

CDR3 protein: CASRQGSTDTQYF
CDR3 DNA: TGTGCCAGCAGACAGGGAAGCACAGATACGCAGTATTTT
clone size: -
D gene: -
V gene: TRBV6-4
J gene: TRBJ2-3

CDR3 protein: CASSVGASGNEQFF
CDR3 DNA: TGTGCCAGCAGCGTGGGGGCTAGTGGGAATGAGCAGTTCTTC
clone size: -
D gene: -
V gene: TRBV9
J gene: TRBJ2-1

CDR3 protein: CASSVRGGSTDTQYF
CDR3 DNA: TGTGCCAGCAGCGTACGGGGGGGCAGCACAGATACGCAGTATTTT
clone size: -
D gene: TRBD2
V gene: TRBV7-3
J gene: TRBJ2-3

CDR3 protein: CASSPPDRGNEQFF
CDR3 DNA: TGTGCCAGCAGTCCCCCGGATCGAGGCAATGAGCAGTTCTTC
clone size: -
D gene: -
V gene: TRBV6-5
J gene: TRBJ2-1

CDR3 protein: CASSQPTGGVYGYTF
CDR3 DNA: TGCGCCAGCAGCCAGCCCACAGGGGGCGTCTATGGCTACACCTTC
clone size: -
D gene: TRBD1
V gene: TRBV4-1
J gene: TRBJ1-2

CDR3 protein: CASSLRGTSGYTF
CDR3 DNA: TGTGCCAGCAGCTTACGTGGGACAAGTGGCTACACCTTC
clone size: -
D gene: -
V gene: TRBV7-9
J gene: TRBJ1-2

CDR3 protein: CASSGTGGFNQPQHF
CDR3 DNA: TGTGCCAGTAGTGGGACAGGGGGCTTCAATCAGCCCCAGCATTTT
clone size: -
D gene: TRBD1
V gene: TRBV19
J gene: TRBJ1-5

CDR3 protein: CASSPRTSGIFKQYF
CDR3 DNA: TGTGCCAGCAGCCCCAGGACTAGCGGGATCTTCAAGCAGTACTTC
clone size: -
D gene: TRBD2
V gene: TRBV7-9
J gene: TRBJ2-7

CDR3 protein: CASSEWRERRGASYEQYF
CDR3 DNA: TGTGCCAGCAGTGAATGGCGGGAGCGGCGCGGGGCCTCCTACGAGCAGTACTTC
clone size: -
D gene: TRBD2
V gene: TRBV6-1
J gene: TRBJ2-7

CDR3 protein: CASSPTVTNQPQHF
CDR3 DNA: TGTGCCAGCAGCCCGACAGTGACCAATCAGCCCCAGCATTTT
clone size: -
D gene: -
V gene: TRBV28
J gene: TRBJ1-5